This T cell receptor beta chain derives from a study of blood T cell repertoires in COVID-19 (dated by TCRdb to 2019 to 2021). Regarding the research as a whole: Collaborator samples came from the United States, Italy and Spain and covered acute and convalescent phases of COVID-19. The prospective study material was composed of cDNA or gDNA derived from T cells, B-cell-depleted T cells, or PBMCs. The repertoires were released in a freely available public database meant as a resource for research on the immune response to SARS-CoV-2. The samples were drawn from the first 160 participants of the ongoing ImmuneRACE study and from some 1,300 subjects provided by 6 global collaborators. Nearly every sample came with metadata listing a de-identified subject ID, COVID-19 status, age in years and sex. Where HLA class I and class II types were available, the types were taken from metadata supplied by the sample provider, not from assay-based typing. The dataset comprised deeply sampled blood TCRbeta repertoires from subjects exposed to, actively infected with, or recovered from COVID-19. Beyond this particular receptor, the publication reports: Clinical and demographic metadata were provided uncurated, with the amount varying by source and participant.

Participants in the prospective study were enrolled through a virtual design, were aged roughly 18 to 100 years, and lived in under 25 United States geographic areas. In the prospective study, cohorts were assigned on the basis of participant-reported clinical history obtained from a screening survey and a study questionnaire. In the prospective study, mobile phlebotomists collected whole blood, serum and a nasopharyngeal or oropharyngeal swab from each participant. Additional blood draws and questionnaires over an approximately two-month period could optionally be provided by prospective study participants. Before DNA extraction, prospective study blood samples were shipped either frozen or at room temperature. Remarks on this clone: Its antigen is still unknown. Per-base quality was not reported, and no clone a single base away is much larger than it.

TCRbeta CDR3 regions were amplified from genomic DNA using the immunoSEQ Assay, a bias-controlled multiplex PCR. The study's own analysis went as follows. Nucleated cell counts per sample were estimated from amplification of reference gene primers within the assay. To quantify the absolute abundance of each unique TCRbeta CDR3 rearrangement, sequence reads were collapsed and filtered. For each sample, productive Simpson clonality was calculated by taking the square root of Simpson's diversity index across productive rearrangements. In TCRdb, the immuneACCESS table is reduced to in-frame sequences with V and J assigned. These tables do not hold every clone; where another copy was compared, an unresolved V gene accounts for under half, and the others remain unexplained. D and trimming come from the DNA, and the V and J calls and clone size come from that table. The sample table records 220,000 or so clones; 80% to 90% of these occur just once. Under 3.5% of the sample is held by the ten biggest clonotypes.

The origin of this receptor is a woman under 30 in a cohort exposed to, infected with or recovered from COVID-19 (not recorded which). Input material: PBMCs or T cells enriched from blood (not recorded which).

The CDR3: CAISEDNGTGDNQPQHF. The nucleotide sequence is given as TGTGCCATCAGTGAGGACAACGGGACGGGGGACAATCAGCCCCAGCATTTT. The rearrangement joined TRBV10-3 to TRBJ1-5, with a tentative D gene TRBD1 over 5 matching bases. CDR1 ENHRY and CDR2 SYGVKD are derived from the germline V gene. Including cysteine and phenylalanine, the CDR3 has 17 amino acids. Only the CDR3 DNA is retained, 51 bases long and in frame from the first base. V and J are truncated by 2 bases and 3 bases respectively, leaving an intervening sequence of 17 bases.